This TCR beta chain was recorded in a study of metastatic and nonmetastatic thyroid tumors. At the level of the study: Where malignant and benign thyroid patients were concerned, repertoires were compared across blood and tumor or nodule tissue.

As processed by the authors: Clinicopathological groups supplied CDR3 differences that were used to build a distant-metastasis classifier for papillary thyroid cancer. MiXCR reprocessed the PCR reads for TCRdb. TCRdb's processing, not the authors', yielded these V and J calls. This table holds more than 70,000 clones, approximately 9% found once. Thyroid surgery was performed in patients who had received no treatment beforehand. In this sample, this clone turned up many times. There are 14 residues in the CDR3. The germline V and J ends were trimmed by 5 bases and 0 bases, with 9 bases remaining between them. Germline assignment: CDR1 MNHEY and CDR2 SVGEGT.

V is TRBV6-2 or TRBV6-3 and J is TRBJ2-3; no reliable D call. The sample comprised blood. The receptor's source is a female donor with papillary thyroid cancer or a benign thyroid nodule (not recorded which). Some clones in this sample may be carry-over from other donors' samples. In DNA form, the CDR3 reads TGTGCCAGCAGTACCCCCGGTAGCACAGATACGCAGTATTTT. The encoded protein is CASSTPGSTDTQYF.